The sequence of this T cell receptor beta chain was determined in a study of glioma-infiltrating T cells. Study-wide results and caveats: Non-neoplastic patients had below-expected tissue-blood divergence, while all gliomas exceeded expectation. Very few CDR3 sequences were shared between tissue and blood.

The CDR3 extends over 13 amino acids. V lost 6 bases to trimming and J lost 3 bases, with 12 bases between them. Using RNA template, CDR3s of TCR alpha and beta were amplified with iRepertoire arm-PCR. Input was roughly 95-400 ng of tissue mRNA or PBMC total RNA. MiXCR, run by TCRdb on the multiplex PCR reads, gives a single entry per CDR3 protein. The sample shows approximately 130,000 distinct CDR3 sequences, 24% of them seen only once. This clonotype was counted at least ten times. Its antigen is currently unknown. This TCR was sampled from a human donor with low-grade glioma or glioblastoma, undergoing nonglioma brain surgery, or in good health (not recorded which). The V and J genes are TRBV12-3 or TRBV12-4 and TRBJ2-7, with unresolved D. Sequencing was performed on glioma tissue, nonneoplastic brain tissue, or PBMCs (not recorded which). CDR3 residues: CASSLTRNYEQYV. The CDR3 DNA is TGTGCCAGCAGCCTAACAAGAAACTACGAGCAGTACGTC.